One sample yielded the 11 T cell receptor beta chains listed below, sequenced in a study of T cells after posttransplantation cyclophosphamide. Clones were sequenced by immunoSEQ multiplex PCR, and TCRdb holds only the in-frame ones, with some missing. The table includes 1,500 to 2,500 clones, approximately 71% detected once. Treatment was busulfan-fludarabine conditioning, a marrow graft, and cyclophosphamide on days +3 and +4. Sequenced here: CD8+ T cells sorted from PBMCs, sampled just over 240 days after a stem cell transplant with posttransplant cyclophosphamide. The receptors were sampled from a young adult male patient who received an allogeneic stem cell transplant from a related donor, was CMV-positive, and had no GVHD. Some T cells may be transferred from the graft donor.

This chain joins TRBV27 and TRBJ2-1, with 9 positions matching TRBD2. The CDR3 runs 15 residues. Germline assignment: CDR1 MNHEY and CDR2 SMNVEV (reference sequence). Trimming removed 7 bases from V and 8 bases from J; junction bases left unmatched: 12. DNA of the CDR3: TGTGCCAGCACCCCTGAGGCTAGCGGGATAGATGAGCAGTTCTTC. The encoded protein is CASTPEASGIDEQFF.

The V call is TRBV7-2, the J call TRBJ2-7; D is undetermined. Germline CDR1 and CDR2: SGHTA and FQGNSA. V lost 1 base and J lost 0, with 16 bases in between. CDR3 length: 17 residues. CDR3 coding DNA: TGTGCCAGCAGCTTAGGGTTAATTGGCAGGTCCTCCTACGAGCAGTACTTC. Translating gives CASSLGLIGRSSYEQYF.

The chain combines TRBV10-3 with TRBJ2-3, with 13 bases lining up with TRBD2. This CDR3 is built from 20 residues. Losses at the gene ends were 2 bases for V and 8 bases for J; bases not matched to a gene: 19. Germline CDR1 is ENHRY and CDR2 is SYGVKD. CDR3 coding DNA: TGTGCCATCAGTGAGCTTGGCGGTACTAGCGGGAGGGTAGGGATCTTTACGCAGTATTTT. Protein sequence: CAISELGGTSGRVGIFTQYF.

As for this clone: Other nucleotide sequences in the sample specify the same CDR3. V usage is TRBV7-9 and J usage is TRBJ1-6, with 7 bases aligning to TRBD1. This CDR3 comprises 15 residues. Per germline, CDR1 SEHNR and CDR2 FQNEAQ (reference sequence). Trimming cost V 5 bases and J 7 bases; bases outside gene matches: 8. The CDR3 is CASSTNRDRNSPLHF. For the CDR3, the DNA is TGTGCCAGCAGCACCAACCGGGACAGAAATTCACCCCTCCACTTT.

The rearrangement links TRBV20-1 to TRBJ2-4, with a possible D match to TRBD2 (7 bases). Trimming shortened V by 7 bases and J by 7 bases, and 11 bases separated the two germline ends. Germline V gene sequence: CDR1 DFQATT, CDR2 SNEGSKA (reference sequence). The CDR3 has 11 amino acids. The CDR3 loop is CSEKGGNIQYF. In DNA form, the CDR3 reads TGCAGTGAAAAGGGGGGGAACATTCAGTACTTC.

This chain connects TRBV10-3 to TRBJ1-1; no firm D call. CDR3 length: 12 residues. V lost 4 bases and J 3 bases, leaving 6 bases between the germline ends. Looked up from germline, CDR1 is ENHRY and CDR2 is SYGVKD. The CDR3 protein is CAISGADTEAFF. In DNA form, the CDR3 reads TGTGCCATCAGTGGGGCAGACACTGAAGCTTTCTTT.

The chain employs TRBV9 and TRBJ2-1, with D perhaps matching TRBD2 (5 bases). V was shortened by 4 bases and J by 6 bases, with 17 bases between the two germline ends. The CDR3 has 15 amino acids. In germline, CDR1 is SGDLS, CDR2 YYNGEE. In DNA, the CDR3 is TGTGCCAGCAGCCCCCGACGAGCGGTCCCCAATGAGCAGTTCTTC. This codes for CASSPRRAVPNEQFF.

The chain uses TRBV28 and TRBJ2-7, with D possibly matching TRBD2 (5 bases). Germline V CDR1 and CDR2: MDHEN, SYDVKM. Deletions cut 4 bases from V and 7 bases from J, with 8 bases between. The CDR3 length is 11 residues. Here the CDR3 reads CASSYTGEQYF. The CDR3 DNA follows: TGTGCCAGCAGTTACACGGGGGAGCAGTACTTC.

About this clone itself: One end of the junction varies from germline; a read error may be responsible. The sample contains more than one DNA sequence encoding this CDR3. V and J are TRBV5-6 and TRBJ2-1; TRBD2 might be the D (6 bases). CDR1 and CDR2 (germline): SGHDT, YYEEEE. The CDR3 runs to 14 residues. The CDR3 region is CASSQGEEGNEQFF. DNA of the CDR3: TGCGCCAGCAGCCAAGGGGAGGAGGGCAATGAGCAGTTCTTC.

A word on this clone: A far larger clone is only one base removed, so a read error is likely. V gene TRBV7-8 combines with J gene TRBJ1-6; TRBD1 might be the D (6 bases). Trimming pared 3 bases from V and 0 bases from J, leaving 15 bases between. The CDR3 is made up of 18 amino acids. Germline CDR1 reads SGHVS; CDR2 reads FQNEAQ. The chain's CDR3 is CASSFRDTPSSYNSPLHF. The CDR3, as DNA: TGTGCCAGCAGCTTCAGGGACACCCCGAGCTCCTATAATTCACCCCTCCACTTT.

The chain employs TRBV30 and TRBJ2-5; 12 nucleotides align to TRBD2. The V gene end was trimmed by 5 bases and the J gene end by 4 bases; junction bases not matched to a gene: 2. This CDR3 has 13 residues. Germline V gives CDR1 GTSNPN, CDR2 SVGIG (reference sequence). The CDR3 region has the DNA TGTGCCTGGGGACTAGCGGGACCAGAGACCCAGTACTTC. The encoded protein is CAWGLAGPETQYF.